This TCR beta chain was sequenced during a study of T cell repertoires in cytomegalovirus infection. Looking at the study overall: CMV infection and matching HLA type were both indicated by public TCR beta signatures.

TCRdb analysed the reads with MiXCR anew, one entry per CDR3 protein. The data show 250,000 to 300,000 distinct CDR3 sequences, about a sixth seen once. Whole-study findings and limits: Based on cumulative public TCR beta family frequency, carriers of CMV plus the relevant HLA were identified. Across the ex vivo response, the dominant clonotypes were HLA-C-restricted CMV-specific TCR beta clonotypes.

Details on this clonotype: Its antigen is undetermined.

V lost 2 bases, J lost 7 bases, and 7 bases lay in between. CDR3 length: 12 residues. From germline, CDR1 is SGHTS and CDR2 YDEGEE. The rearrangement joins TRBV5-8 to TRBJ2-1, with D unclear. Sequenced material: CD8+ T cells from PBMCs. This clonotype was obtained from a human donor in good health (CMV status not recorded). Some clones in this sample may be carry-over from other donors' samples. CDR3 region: CASSFVLNEQFF. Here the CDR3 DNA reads TGTGCCAGCAGCTTCGTCTTGAATGAGCAGTTCTTC.